Presented here are 22 T cell receptor beta chains from one specimen sequenced in a study of blood T cell repertoires in COVID-19. Sequenced by immunoSEQ multiplex PCR; TCRdb stores in-frame clones only, minus some. The sample has some 200,000 clones; about four fifths are singletons. The sequencing sample was made of PBMCs or T cells enriched from blood (not recorded which). Receptor source: a woman aged 50 to 65 who had been exposed to COVID-19.

The J gene is TRBJ1-5, the V gene TRBV5-1; perhaps TRBD1 as D (6 bases). CDR3 length: 14 residues. The ends were cut back, 9 bases at V and 6 bases at J, with 19 bases in the middle. Germline V gene data show CDR1 as SGHRS and CDR2 as YFSETQ. CDR3 bases: TGCGCCAATTCCGGGACAACTTTGGGTCAGCCCCAGCATTTT. It yields the protein CANSGTTLGQPQHF.

J is TRBJ2-1 and V is TRBV28; perhaps TRBD2 as D (5 bases). With 7 bases removed from V and 0 bases from J, the gap between germline ends came to 10 bases. Germline values: CDR1 MDHEN, CDR2 SYDVKM. The CDR3 contains 14 residues. This CDR3 reads CASKRQSSYNEQFF. The DNA for the CDR3 is TGTGCCAGCAAGCGGCAGAGCTCCTACAATGAGCAGTTCTTC.

The chain links TRBV6-5 to TRBJ1-1; D remains ambiguous. The ends were cut back, 5 bases at V and 0 bases at J, with 7 bases in the middle. CDR1 MNHEY and CDR2 SVGAGI come from the germline V gene. CDR3 length: 13 amino acids. CDR3: CASSNSMNTEAFF. CDR3 nucleotides: TGTGCCAGCAGTAACAGCATGAACACTGAAGCTTTCTTT.

The V and J genes are TRBV25-1 and TRBJ2-1; TRBD2 aligns across 7 bases. J was trimmed by 9 bases and V by 5 bases; bases with no gene match: 13. Germline CDR1 is MGHDK and CDR2 is SYGVNS. The CDR3 consists of 15 residues. CDR3 region: CASSPLTGGVGEQFF. DNA for the CDR3: TGTGCCAGCAGTCCCTTGACGGGGGGAGTCGGTGAGCAGTTCTTC.

The genes are TRBV7-2 and TRBJ2-3, with a possible D match to TRBD2 (6 bases). Trimming took 8 bases from V and 0 from J, leaving 18 bases between them. The CDR3 consists of 16 residues. The germline V gene encodes CDR1 SGHTA and CDR2 FQGNSA. CDR3 DNA sequence: TGTGCCAGCGGCCCGGGACTCAGACTTAGCACAGATACGCAGTATTTT. This gives the protein CASGPGLRLSTDTQYF.

The rearrangement uses TRBV2 and TRBJ2-1; 8 bases line up with TRBD2. Per the germline V gene, CDR1 is SNHLY and CDR2 is FYNNEI. The CDR3 sequence is 15 residues long. The V gene end was trimmed by 3 bases and the J gene end by 4 bases; junction bases not matched to a gene: 5. The CDR3 here is CASSDPAGAYNEQFF. The CDR3, as DNA: TGTGCCAGCAGTGACCCAGCGGGGGCTTACAATGAGCAGTTCTTC.

This clone was observed once. The J gene is TRBJ1-1, the V gene TRBV7-2; no definite D call. The CDR3 covers 15 residues. The V gene lost 9 bases and the J gene lost 0 bases, with 17 bases spanning the gap. CDR1 and CDR2 (germline): SGHTA, FQGNSA. The CDR3 reads CASSRGVRVNTEAFF. CDR3 bases: TGTGCCAGTTCGCGGGGAGTTCGGGTGAACACTGAAGCTTTCTTT.

The V call is TRBV4-1, the J call TRBJ1-5, with D maybe TRBD1 (5 bases). Germline loops: CDR1 MGHRA, CDR2 YSYEKL. V was cut by 5 bases and J by 6 bases, with 23 bases left in between. This CDR3 region has 17 residues. CDR3 sequence: CASSSHPGLGQSQPQHF. DNA for the CDR3: TGCGCCAGCAGCAGTCATCCAGGGCTGGGGCAAAGTCAGCCCCAGCATTTT.

The chain uses TRBV10-3 and TRBJ1-1; D is perhaps TRBD1 (5 bases). The V end was cut by 6 bases, the J end by 0 bases, with 8 bases between. Germline assignment: CDR1 ENHRY and CDR2 SYGVKD. The CDR3 length is 13 residues. The CDR3, as DNA: TGTGCCATCAGGGGGCCAATGAACACTGAAGCTTTCTTT. This encodes CAIRGPMNTEAFF.

The genes are TRBV29-1 and TRBJ1-2; D may be TRBD1 (6 bases). CDR3 length equals 18 residues. The ends were cut back, 4 bases at V and 0 bases at J, with 24 bases in the middle. Per germline, CDR1 SQVTM and CDR2 ANQGSEA. CDR3 coding DNA: TGCAGCGTTGGACGGTCGCAGGGGTTGGGGGGGTCTAACTATGGCTACACCTTC. This sequence encodes CSVGRSQGLGGSNYGYTF.

The rearrangement links TRBV15 to TRBJ1-5; D not resolved. Trimming left V 0 bases short and J 8 bases short, with 11 bases between. Germline loops: CDR1 LNHNV, CDR2 YYDKDF (reference sequence). The CDR3 spans 14 residues. This chain's CDR3 is CATSRDLSVEPQHF. The CDR3 DNA is TGTGCCACCAGCAGAGATCTTAGCGTCGAGCCCCAGCATTTT.

The CDR3 here is CASSRGRGYTF. For the CDR3, the DNA is TGTGCCAGCAGCCGGGGGAGAGGCTACACCTTC. This chain connects TRBV12-3 or TRBV12-4 to TRBJ1-2, with D perhaps matching TRBD1 (5 bases). The CDR3 runs to 11 residues. V was clipped by 6 bases and J by 8 bases, with 10 bases between them.

A single count supports this clone. This chain uses TRBV10-3 with TRBJ2-3, with D maybe TRBD2 (6 bases). CDR1 ENHRY and CDR2 SYGVKD come from the germline V gene. The CDR3 covers 13 residues. V lost 11 bases to trimming and J lost 5 bases, with 17 bases between them. CDR3 sequence: CASGRDFQDTQYF. CDR3 sequence (DNA): TGTGCCTCCGGACGGGACTTCCAAGATACGCAGTATTTT.

The chain employs TRBV2 and TRBJ2-3, with 8 bases aligning to TRBD2. The junction had 4 bases not matched to a gene; V was cut back by 4 bases and J by 1 base. Germline values: CDR1 SNHLY, CDR2 FYNNEI. The CDR3 runs 15 residues. CDR3 in amino acids: CASSVLAAGTDTQYF. The CDR3 DNA is TGTGCCAGCAGTGTACTAGCGGCGGGCACAGATACGCAGTATTTT. The whole variable domain, filled in from reference TRBV2 and TRBJ2-3, reads EPEVTQTPSHQVTQMGQEVILRCVPISNHLYFYWYRQILGQKVEFLVSFYNNEISEKSEIFDDQFSVERPDGSNFTLKIRSTKLEDSAMYFCASSVLAAGTDTQYFGPGTRLTVL.

This clone was recorded a few times. The rearrangement uses TRBV5-1 and TRBJ1-1, with 8 bases matching TRBD1. Germline lookup yields CDR1 SGHRS and CDR2 YFSETQ. The CDR3 runs to 13 residues. V was clipped by 4 bases and J by 3 bases; unmatched bases: 2. CDR3 nucleotide sequence: TGCGCCAGCAGCGAGGACAGGGACACTGAAGCTTTCTTT. Amino acids: CASSEDRDTEAFF.

This rearrangement joins TRBV5-4 to TRBJ2-3; 7 bases line up with TRBD2. Trimming took 4 bases from V and 1 from J; bases not matched to a gene: 6. This CDR3 has 15 residues. Germline V gene sequence: CDR1 SGHNT, CDR2 YYREEE (reference sequence). The DNA for the CDR3 is TGTGCCAGCAGCCTGAAGCGGGGTGGCACAGATACGCAGTATTTT. This translates into CASSLKRGGTDTQYF.

The chain employs TRBV10-3 and TRBJ1-1; TRBD1 aligns across 9 bases. The V gene's germline CDR1 is ENHRY and CDR2 SYGVKD. This CDR3 is built from 13 residues. V lost 11 bases to trimming and J lost 1 base; unmatched junction nucleotides: 5. The CDR3 reads CASQGARNTEAFF. The DNA for the CDR3 is TGTGCCTCACAGGGGGCGCGGAACACTGAAGCTTTCTTT.

CDR3 sequence reads: CASSSSPNTEAFF. DNA for the CDR3: TGTGCCAGCAGTTCTTCTCCGAACACTGAAGCTTTCTTT. The chain links TRBV7-3 to TRBJ1-1; the D is unclear. The CDR3 sequence is 13 residues long. CDR1 SGHTA and CDR2 FQGTGA come from the germline V gene. Trimming cost V 6 bases and J 1 base, with 9 bases left between them.

V usage is TRBV3-1 (or the pseudogene TRBV3-2) and J usage is TRBJ1-6; 12 nucleotides agree with TRBD1. The germline V gene encodes CDR1 LGHDT and CDR2 YNNKEL (reference sequence). J was trimmed by 10 bases and V by 0 bases; bases with no gene match: 7. The CDR3 loop spans 17 amino acids. In DNA, the CDR3 is TGTGCCAGCAGCCAAGATCGGGACAGGGGGCAGGGGTCACCCCTCCACTTT. Protein: CASSQDRDRGQGSPLHF.

The chain links TRBV27 to TRBJ1-1, with a possible D match to TRBD1 (6 bases). Trimming cost V 6 bases and J 0 bases, with 14 bases left between them. The length of the CDR3 is 15 residues. Germline V gene lookup returns CDR1 MNHEY and CDR2 SMNVEV (reference sequence). The CDR3 nucleotides are TGTGCCAGCAGCTGGACAGCCGGACTGAACACTGAAGCTTTCTTT. Translated, it gives CASSWTAGLNTEAFF.

The rearrangement joins TRBV7-2 to TRBJ1-2, with TRBD1 matching over 8 bases. Unmatched junction bases numbered 19, after V lost 5 bases and J lost 8 bases. Germline CDR1 is SGHTA and CDR2 is FQGNSA. CDR3 length: 17 amino acids. The DNA for the CDR3 is TGTGCCAGCAGCGTCCAAGACAGGGGACCTTGGGGCTACGGCTACACCTTC. It is translated as CASSVQDRGPWGYGYTF.

This chain links TRBV18 with TRBJ2-3; the match to TRBD2 covers 10 bases. Trimming removed 6 bases from V and 4 bases from J; junction bases left unmatched: 7. The CDR3 is made up of 15 amino acids. Germline V gene sequence: CDR1 KGHSH, CDR2 LQKENI. CDR3 nucleotide sequence: TGTGCCAGCTCGCCTCTAAGCGGGGGGGCAGATACGCAGTATTTT. The encoded protein is CASSPLSGGADTQYF.